Listed below are T cell receptor beta chains from one sample, sequenced in a study of blood T cell repertoires in COVID-19. Sequenced by immunoSEQ multiplex PCR; TCRdb stores in-frame clones only, minus some. Of roughly 400,000 clones listed, more than 70% are singletons. The sequenced sample was PBMCs or T cells enriched from blood (not recorded which). Every receptor here comes from a woman in her late teens or twenties who had been exposed to COVID-19. The CDR3 runs from the conserved cysteine through the conserved F or W. The D gene is left open where the match is weak. Clone sizes are given selectively: once, few, many, or a class where the clone is expanded.

length	V	J	size	D	DNA	CDR3
17	TRBV4-3	TRBJ2-2	-	TRBD1	TGCGCCAGCAGCCAAGGTTCCGGGACAGGGTCCACCGGGGAGCTGTTTTTT	CASSQGSGTGSTGELFF
14	TRBV6-5	TRBJ2-1	-	TRBD1	TGTGCCAGCAGTCTGGGACAGGGTAGGAATGAGCAGTTCTTC	CASSLGQGRNEQFF
16	TRBV14	TRBJ2-2	few	TRBD1	TGTGCCAGCAGCCCATTCGGGACAGCTTACACCGGGGAGCTGTTTTTT	CASSPFGTAYTGELFF
16	TRBV7-9	TRBJ2-1	-	-	TGTGCCAGCAGCATATTCCAGGGGTCTGAGTACAATGAGCAGTTCTTC	CASSIFQGSEYNEQFF
16	TRBV5-1	TRBJ2-7	-	TRBD2	TGCGCCAGCAGCTTGATGGGAGGGCGACCGCCCTACGAGCAGTACTTC	CASSLMGGRPPYEQYF
14	TRBV5-1	TRBJ2-7	-	TRBD2	TGCGCCAGCAGCGTACTAGCGGGCCCGTACGAGCAGTACTTC	CASSVLAGPYEQYF
15	TRBV5-3	TRBJ1-2	-	-	TGTGCCAGAAGCTTTTTGTCCTTTCCTAACTATGGCTACACCTTC	CARSFLSFPNYGYTF
16	TRBV5-6	TRBJ1-2	few	-	TGTGCCAGCAGCCTCTTCCGGGAGCTCGGCTTCTATGGCTACACCTTC	CASSLFRELGFYGYTF
16	TRBV19	TRBJ2-3	-	TRBD2	TGTGCCAGTAGTCCCTACCTAGCGGGGTCCACAGATACGCAGTATTTT	CASSPYLAGSTDTQYF
15	TRBV7-9	TRBJ2-7	-	TRBD2	TGTGCCAGCAGCTTAGTGACTAGCGGGAGGAACGAGCAGTACTTC	CASSLVTSGRNEQYF
18	TRBV14	TRBJ2-1	-	TRBD2	TGTGCCAGCAGCCAAGACGTGGCGGGGGGGCTCTCCTACAATGAGCAGTTCTTC	CASSQDVAGGLSYNEQFF
12	TRBV28	TRBJ2-2	-	-	TGTGCCAGCCAGGGGAACACCGGGGAGCTGTTTTTT	CASQGNTGELFF
16	TRBV9	TRBJ2-7	-	TRBD2	TGTGCCAGCGGGCCGACTAGCGTCATGTCGTATAACGAGCAGTACTTC	CASGPTSVMSYNEQYF
14	TRBV30	TRBJ2-7	-	TRBD1	TGTGCCTGGAGTGCCCCGGACAGGGCTCACGAGCAGTACTTC	CAWSAPDRAHEQYF
14	TRBV11-2	TRBJ2-3	-	TRBD2	TGTGCCAGCAGCTTTTTATTAGCGGGGGCCACGCAGTATTTT	CASSFLLAGATQYF
16	TRBV4-3	TRBJ1-2	-	TRBD1	TGCGCCAGCAGCCTGGGGACAGCCCAGCGAATCTATGGCTACACCTTC	CASSLGTAQRIYGYTF
14	TRBV5-1	TRBJ1-1	-	-	TGCGCCAGCAGCTTCACTGGGGAGGGCACTGAAGCTTTCTTT	CASSFTGEGTEAFF
16	TRBV2	TRBJ1-2	-	TRBD1	TGTGCCAGCAGCGATATGGACAGGGTAATACATCTTGGCTACACCTTC	CASSDMDRVIHLGYTF
14	TRBV10-3	TRBJ1-2	-	-	TGTGCCATCAGTGTTGGGCCCGCTAACTATGGCTACACCTTC	CAISVGPANYGYTF
16	TRBV28	TRBJ1-2	-	TRBD1	TGTGCCAGCAGTTTATTCGAGGGACAGGGAGAGGAAGGCTACACCTTC	CASSLFEGQGEEGYTF
16	TRBV18	TRBJ1-4	-	-	TGTGCCAGCTCACCACGAAAGACACAGCCTAATGAAAAACTGTTTTTT	CASSPRKTQPNEKLFF
14	TRBV6-2/TRBV6-3	TRBJ1-5	-	-	TGTGCCAGCAGTTCCCAGGGGTCCGGTCAGCCCCAGCATTTT	CASSSQGSGQPQHF
18	TRBV4-2	TRBJ1-4	-	TRBD1	TGTGCCAGCAGCGACTCAGGGGGAGTATTTGCAACTAATGAAAAACTGTTTTTT	CASSDSGGVFATNEKLFF
16	TRBV28	TRBJ1-5	few	-	TGTGCCAGCAGTCCCCACAGGGTGCCGGGGGGTCAGCCCCAGCATTTT	CASSPHRVPGGQPQHF
16	TRBV6-4	TRBJ2-1	-	-	TGTGCCAGCAGTGACTCGTACACAGGAGTCTACAATGAGCAGTTCTTC	CASSDSYTGVYNEQFF
15	TRBV9	TRBJ1-2	-	-	TGTGCCAGCAGCAAACCTCTCGGGGGTGGTTATGGCTACACCTTC	CASSKPLGGGYGYTF
14	TRBV19	TRBJ1-5	-	-	TGTGCCAGTAGTATCAGGGTTAGGAATCAGCCCCAGCATTTT	CASSIRVRNQPQHF
15	TRBV2	TRBJ1-1	-	TRBD1	TGTGCCAGCAGACCCAGGGGGCTAAGAAACACTGAAGCTTTCTTT	CASRPRGLRNTEAFF
16	TRBV21-1	TRBJ1-1	-	-	TGTGCCAGCAGCTACCACGGACAGGGGCGAGGCACTGAAGCTTTCTTT	CASSYHGQGRGTEAFF
16	TRBV7-3	TRBJ2-1	-	TRBD2	TGTGCCAGCAGCAATCGCGGGGGGCGAACCTACAATGAGCAGTTCTTC	CASSNRGGRTYNEQFF
15	TRBV5-1	TRBJ1-5	once	TRBD1	TGCGCCAGCAGCGCCGGGACAGGGGGCAATCAGCCCCAGCATTTT	CASSAGTGGNQPQHF
12	TRBV29-1	TRBJ1-4	-	-	TGCAGCGTTAAGGGGGCTAATGAAAAACTGTTTTTT	CSVKGANEKLFF
13	TRBV5-1	TRBJ1-6	-	-	TGCGCCAGCAGCATTGCAGGGAATTCACCCCTCCACTTT	CASSIAGNSPLHF
15	TRBV3-1/TRBV3-2	TRBJ1-1	-	TRBD1	TGTGCCAGCAGCCAAGTGGGACAGGGAAAAGGTGAAGCTTTCTTT	CASSQVGQGKGEAFF
13	TRBV6-5	TRBJ2-3	-	-	TGTGCCAGCAGTAACCCCGGGACAGATACGCAGTATTTT	CASSNPGTDTQYF
15	TRBV7-9	TRBJ2-7	-	-	TGTGCCAGCAGCTTAGTTTGGGGCCCGGCCTACGAGCAGTACTTC	CASSLVWGPAYEQYF
17	TRBV5-3	TRBJ1-4	-	-	TGTGCCAGCCTGATTCCCGCGGGGGCGCAGAGCGGTGAAAAACTGTTTTTT	CASLIPAGAQSGEKLFF
16	TRBV5-6	TRBJ1-1	-	-	TGTGCCAGCAGCTTATTTAAGGGGCAGATGAACACTGAAGCTTTCTTT	CASSLFKGQMNTEAFF
14	TRBV7-9	TRBJ1-2	once	-	TGTGCCAGCAGCTTACGGACAGATCCCTATGGCTACACCTTC	CASSLRTDPYGYTF
15	TRBV7-6	TRBJ2-7	few	-	TGTGCCAGCAGCTTAGAGAGCGACCAAGCCTACGAGCAGTACTTC	CASSLESDQAYEQYF
14	TRBV13	TRBJ2-3	many	TRBD2	TGTGCCAGCAGCCTTCTGGGACTAGCGGATACGCAGTATTTT	CASSLLGLADTQYF
15	TRBV3-1/TRBV3-2	TRBJ1-1	-	TRBD1	TGTGCCAGCAGCCCAACCGGGACAGGGAACACTGAAGCTTTCTTT	CASSPTGTGNTEAFF
15	TRBV18	TRBJ1-5	-	TRBD1	TGTGCCAGCTCAAAATCCGGGACAGGGGATCAGCCCCAGCATTTT	CASSKSGTGDQPQHF
15	TRBV19	TRBJ1-3	-	-	TGTGCCAGTAGTGCCCGGACAATCGCTGGAAACACCATATATTTT	CASSARTIAGNTIYF
15	TRBV5-6	TRBJ2-5	-	-	TGTGCCAGCAGCTTGATTACAGGTGGTAGGGAGACCCAGTACTTC	CASSLITGGRETQYF
14	TRBV6-5	TRBJ2-5	-	-	TGTGCCAGCAGTTACGGACAGCCCCAAGAGACCCAGTACTTC	CASSYGQPQETQYF